A single sample gave rise to the 22 T cell receptor beta chains below, sequenced in a study of T-cell memory formation after mild COVID-19. TCRdb independently ran MiXCR on the 5' RACE reads; one entry per CDR3 protein. Of just over 150,000 distinct CDR3 sequences detected, 25% to 40% appear once; the ten largest clones hold about 11%. Sequenced sample: PBMCs or a T cell subset sorted from them (not recorded which). All receptors derive from an adult woman who had mild COVID-19 (a few samples of this study predate the infection). Cell type and time point are not known.

The rearrangement links TRBV10-3 to TRBJ2-1, with unresolved D. This CDR3 contains 12 residues. The germline gives CDR1 ENHRY, CDR2 SYGVKD. V was trimmed by 0 bases and J by 8 bases, leaving 5 bases between them. CDR3 protein: CAISESAHEQFF. The CDR3 DNA reads TGTGCCATCAGTGAGTCGGCTCATGAGCAGTTCTTC.

This clonotype was detected only a few times. This sequence joins TRBV5-1 and TRBJ2-1, with D perhaps TRBD2 (7 bases). This CDR3 has 16 residues. Germline-derived CDR1 and CDR2 are SGHRS and YFSETQ. Trimming stripped 3 bases from V and 0 bases from J, with 13 bases between. CDR3 nucleotides: TGCGCCAGCAGCTCAAAGGGGGGGATCTCCTACAATGAGCAGTTCTTC. This sequence encodes CASSSKGGISYNEQFF.

The V gene is TRBV11-2, the J gene TRBJ2-3, with 7 bases matching TRBD2. The junction had 4 bases not matched to a gene; V was cut back by 3 bases and J by 1 base. CDR1 SGHAT and CDR2 FQNNGV come from the germline V gene. The CDR3 totals 15 residues. The CDR3 DNA follows: TGTGCCAGCAGCTTCCCGGGGGGAGGCACAGATACGCAGTATTTT. Encoded protein: CASSFPGGGTDTQYF. Full variable domain (remainder filled in from reference TRBV11-2 and TRBJ2-3): EAGVAQSPRYKIIEKRQSVAFWCNPISGHATLYWYQQILGQGPKLLIQFQNNGVVDDSQLPKDRFSAERLKGVDSTLKIQPAKLEDSAVYLCASSFPGGGTDTQYFGPGTRLTVL.

This clonotype has a handful of counts. The chain carries TRBV7-9 and TRBJ2-7, with D possibly TRBD1 on 6 matching bases. Trimming cost V 1 base and J 5 bases, with 15 bases left between them. Germline loops: CDR1 SEHNR, CDR2 FQNEAQ (reference sequence). The CDR3 length is 15 residues. For the CDR3, the DNA is TGTGCCAGCAGCTTAGAGTCTACAGGGTTCCACGAGCAGTACTTC. Amino acids: CASSLESTGFHEQYF. Using reference TRBV7-9 and TRBJ2-7 for the parts outside the CDR3, the full variable domain is DTGVSQNPRHKITKRGQNVTFRCDPISEHNRLYWYRQTLGQGPEFLTYFQNEAQLEKSRLLSDRFSAERPKGSFSTLEIQRTEQGDSAMYLCASSLESTGFHEQYFGPGTRLTVT.

As to this clonotype: At one of its ends the junction is not consistent with the germline gene, which may arise from a read error. The chain joins TRBV20-1 to TRBJ2-3; 7 positions match TRBD2. The CDR3 has 10 amino acids. Per germline, CDR1 DFQATT and CDR2 SNEGSKA (reference sequence). CDR3 bases: TGCAGTGGGACTAGAGATAAGCAGTATTTT. Translating it yields CSGTRDKQYF.

This chain links TRBV12-3 or TRBV12-4 with TRBJ2-3; the match to TRBD1 covers 11 bases. This CDR3 has 15 residues. J was trimmed by 6 bases and V by 5 bases; bases with no gene match: 7. The CDR3 is CASSSRDRGKDTQYF. In DNA form, the CDR3 reads TGTGCCAGCAGTAGCCGGGACAGGGGGAAGGATACGCAGTATTTT.

This clonotype occurred once. The rearrangement joins TRBV24-1 to TRBJ2-5; 10 bases align to TRBD1. The CDR3 is 15 residues long. Germline V gene sequence: CDR1 KGHDR, CDR2 SFDVKD. J lost 4 bases, V lost 6 bases, and 7 bases had no gene match. The CDR3 sequence is CATSLGQGVLETQYF. The CDR3 DNA reads TGTGCCACCAGTCTAGGACAGGGGGTTCTAGAGACCCAGTACTTC.

The genes are TRBV20-1 and TRBJ1-3; D uncertain. Germline loops: CDR1 DFQATT, CDR2 SNEGSKA (reference sequence). The length of the CDR3 is 15 residues. Trimming took off 1 base at V and 2 bases at J, with 12 bases between the two ends. The CDR3: CSARGQRIPGNTIYF. The CDR3, as DNA: TGCAGTGCTAGAGGGCAGAGGATTCCTGGAAACACCATATATTTT.

This clonotype occurred a few times. The chain uses TRBV30 and TRBJ2-1; maybe TRBD2 (6 bases). The germline gives CDR1 GTSNPN, CDR2 SVGIG (reference sequence). V was trimmed by 7 bases and J by 7 bases, leaving 17 bases between them. There are 13 residues in the CDR3. CDR3 residues: CALDRVGGNEQFF. In nucleotides, the CDR3 is TGTGCCTTGGATAGGGTCGGAGGGAATGAGCAGTTCTTC. The variable domain in full, with the rest retrieved from reference TRBV30 and TRBJ2-1, is SQTIHQWPATLVQPVGSPLSLECTVEGTSNPNLYWYRQAAGRGLQLLFYSVGIGQISSEVPQNLSASRPQDRQFILSSKKLLLSDSGFYLCALDRVGGNEQFFGPGTRLTVL.

The gene calls are TRBV5-1 and TRBJ1-1; D gene unclear. This CDR3 spans 14 amino acids. Trimming took off 3 bases at V and 1 base at J, with 10 bases between the two ends. Germline V gene sequence: CDR1 SGHRS, CDR2 YFSETQ. CDR3: CASSSTPGNTEAFF. The CDR3 nucleotides are TGCGCCAGCAGCTCAACCCCCGGGAACACTGAAGCTTTCTTT.

This clonotype was observed many times. J is TRBJ2-3 and V is TRBV9, with 8 bases identical to TRBD2. V lost 4 bases to trimming and J lost 0 bases; unmatched junction nucleotides: 4. Germline values: CDR1 SGDLS, CDR2 YYNGEE. The length of the CDR3 is 15 residues. The CDR3 reads CASSTIAGSTDTQYF. CDR3 in DNA: TGTGCCAGCAGCACCATAGCGGGGAGCACAGATACGCAGTATTTT. The whole variable domain, remainder taken from reference TRBV9 and TRBJ2-3, is DSGVTQTPKHLITATGQRVTLRCSPRSGDLSVYWYQQSLDQGLQFLIQYYNGEERAKGNILERFSAQQFPDLHSELNLSSLELGDSALYFCASSTIAGSTDTQYFGPGTRLTVL.

This clonotype was seen a few times. The chain recombines TRBV7-3 with TRBJ1-1, with D hard to call. CDR3 length equals 13 residues. The V gene lost 2 bases and the J gene lost 1 base, with 5 bases spanning the gap. The germline CDR1 and CDR2 sequences are SGHTA and FQGTGA. CDR3 in amino acids: CASSLQKNTEAFF. In nucleotides, the CDR3 is TGTGCCAGCAGCTTACAGAAGAACACTGAAGCTTTCTTT.

This chain links TRBV7-1 with TRBJ1-1, with D perhaps matching TRBD1 (5 bases). TRBV7-1 is an ORF; its function is uncertain. V lost 5 bases to trimming and J lost 4 bases, with 11 bases between them. The CDR3 is 13 amino acids. The CDR3 here is CASSLRVGTEAFF. Here the CDR3 DNA reads TGTGCCAGCAGCCTCAGGGTGGGCACTGAAGCTTTCTTT.

This clonotype came up a few times. The J gene is TRBJ2-1, the V gene TRBV2, with D tentatively TRBD1 (5 bases). V was cut by 4 bases and J by 6 bases, with 10 bases left in between. The CDR3 extends over 13 amino acids. Germline V CDR1 and CDR2: SNHLY, FYNNEI. Here the CDR3 DNA reads TGTGCCAGCAGTGTAGGGGTAGCCAATGAGCAGTTCTTC. It encodes CASSVGVANEQFF.

This rearrangement joins TRBV7-6 to TRBJ2-3, with 11 bases matching TRBD2. With 5 bases clipped from V and 4 bases from J, the junction kept 5 bases outside the gene matches. Looked up from germline, CDR1 is SGHVS and CDR2 is FNYEAQ. CDR3 size: 15 residues. The CDR3 sequence: CASSDLAGGSDTQYF. Here the CDR3 DNA reads TGTGCCAGCAGCGACCTAGCGGGGGGCTCAGATACGCAGTATTTT.

The sample holds a few counts of this clonotype. V is TRBV4-3 and J is TRBJ2-6; D gene ambiguous. Per germline, CDR1 LGHNA and CDR2 YSLEER. The CDR3 extends over 15 amino acids. Trimming pared 0 bases from V and 2 bases from J, leaving 5 bases between. CDR3 nucleotide sequence: TGCGCCAGCAGCCAAGATTCGACTGGGGCCAACGTCCTGACTTTC. Translated: CASSQDSTGANVLTF.

This clonotype was observed a handful of times. J is TRBJ2-5 and V is TRBV11-1; D uncertain. V was pared by 4 bases and J by 5 bases, with 8 bases between. Per germline, CDR1 SGHAT and CDR2 FQDESV (reference sequence). The CDR3 covers 12 residues. The CDR3 protein is CASSSTMETQYF. Here the CDR3 DNA reads TGTGCCAGCAGCTCAACGATGGAGACCCAGTACTTC.

The chain couples TRBV6-6 to TRBJ2-7; the D gene could be TRBD1 or TRBD2 (6 bases each). Germline lookup yields CDR1 MNHNY and CDR2 SVGAGI (reference sequence). The germline V and J ends were trimmed by 0 bases and 1 base, with 10 bases remaining between them. The CDR3 totals 15 residues. CDR3 region: CASSYSQGRSYEQYF. The CDR3, as DNA: TGTGCCAGCAGTTACTCGCAGGGGAGGTCCTACGAGCAGTACTTC.

This clonotype was observed a few times. This sequence joins TRBV5-1 and TRBJ2-6; D perhaps matches TRBD2 (5 bases). Germline assignment: CDR1 SGHRS and CDR2 YFSETQ. Deletions cut 4 bases from V and 0 bases from J, with 14 bases between. This CDR3 is built from 17 residues. CDR3 in DNA: TGCGCCAGCAGCCTTGCGGGCCCTCGCTCTGGGGCCAACGTCCTGACTTTC. This encodes CASSLAGPRSGANVLTF.

This clonotype was seen at least ten times. The V and J genes are TRBV5-5 and TRBJ1-1, with D perhaps matching TRBD1 (6 bases). Trimming took 4 bases from V and 4 from J, leaving 8 bases between them. The CDR3 totals 12 residues. Germline V CDR1 and CDR2: SGHKS, YYEKEE (reference sequence). The CDR3 sequence is CASSAQGTEAFF. In DNA form, the CDR3 reads TGTGCCAGCAGCGCACAGGGCACTGAAGCTTTCTTT.

This clonotype was recorded a few times. The chain links TRBV4-1 to TRBJ2-7; D not certain. The ends were cut back, 1 base at V and 6 bases at J, with 16 bases in the middle. CDR3 length equals 15 residues. Germline assignment: CDR1 MGHRA and CDR2 YSYEKL. The CDR3 protein is CASSQGPAVGVEQYF. Here the CDR3 DNA reads TGCGCCAGCAGCCAAGGACCAGCAGTCGGAGTCGAGCAGTACTTC.

There are a few counts of this clonotype. The V and J genes are TRBV30 and TRBJ2-1; 14 nucleotides line up with TRBD2. V was pared by 0 bases and J by 12 bases, with 4 bases of the junction left unmatched. The V gene's germline CDR1 is GTSNPN and CDR2 SVGIG (reference sequence). This CDR3 is 14 amino acids long. CDR3 region: CAWSVTSGRATQFF. In nucleotides, the CDR3 is TGTGCCTGGAGTGTGACTAGCGGGAGGGCGACGCAGTTCTTC.